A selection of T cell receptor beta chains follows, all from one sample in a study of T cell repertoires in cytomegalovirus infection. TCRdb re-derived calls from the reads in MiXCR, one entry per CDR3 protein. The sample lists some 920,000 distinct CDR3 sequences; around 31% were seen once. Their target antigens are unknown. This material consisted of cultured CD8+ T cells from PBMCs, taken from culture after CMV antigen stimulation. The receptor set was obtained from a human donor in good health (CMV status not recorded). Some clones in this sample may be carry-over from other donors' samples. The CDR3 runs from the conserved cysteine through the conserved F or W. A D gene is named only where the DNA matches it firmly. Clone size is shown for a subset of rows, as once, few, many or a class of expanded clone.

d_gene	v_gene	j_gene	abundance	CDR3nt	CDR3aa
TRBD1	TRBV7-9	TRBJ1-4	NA	TGTGCCAGCAGCTCCGCCCCCAGGGGGACTAATGAAAAACTGTTTTTT	CASSSAPRGTNEKLFF
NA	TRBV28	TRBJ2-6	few	TGTGCCAGCACGGTCAGGGCTCCCCAAGGGTGGGCTGGGGCCAACGTCCTGACTTTC	CASTVRAPQGWAGANVLTF
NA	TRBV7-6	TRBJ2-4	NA	TGTGCCAGCAGCTTAGCGCAGGGGACATCCAAAAACATTCAGTACTTC	CASSLAQGTSKNIQYF
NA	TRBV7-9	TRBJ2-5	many	TGTGCCAGCAGCTCCGGGACAAGAAAAGAGACCCAGTACTTC	CASSSGTRKETQYF
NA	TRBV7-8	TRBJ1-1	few	TGTGCCAGCAGCTTAGGATCCCGGGTCTTGAACACTGAAGCTTTCTTT	CASSLGSRVLNTEAFF
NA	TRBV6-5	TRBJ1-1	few	TGTGCCAGCAGTTACACAGGGAGCGGTGAAGCTTTCTTT	CASSYTGSGEAFF
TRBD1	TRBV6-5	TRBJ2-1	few	TGTGCCAGCAGCGTGGGACAGGGGATTTACAATGAGCAGTTCTTC	CASSVGQGIYNEQFF
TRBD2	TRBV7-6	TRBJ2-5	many	TGTGCCAGCAGCCCCTGGGGACTAGACCAAGAGACCCAGTACTTC	CASSPWGLDQETQYF
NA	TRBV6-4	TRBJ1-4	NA	TGTGCCAGCAGTGTGGATCCCGGGGGATTGGTGTTTTTT	CASSVDPGGLVFF
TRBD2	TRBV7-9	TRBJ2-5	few	TGTGCCAGCAGCGAGCAACTAGCGGGCCGACAAGAGACCCAGTACTTC	CASSEQLAGRQETQYF
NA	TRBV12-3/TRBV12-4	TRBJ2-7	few	TGTGCCAGCAGCTGGGGAGGGGGCGCCTACGAGCAGTACTTC	CASSWGGGAYEQYF
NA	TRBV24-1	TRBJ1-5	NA	TGTGCCACCAGTGATGGGGGGCTAAATCAGCCCCAGCATTTT	CATSDGGLNQPQHF
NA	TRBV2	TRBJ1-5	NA	TGTGCCAGCATGGGGACCACCTATAGCAATCAGCCCCAGCATTTT	CASMGTTYSNQPQHF
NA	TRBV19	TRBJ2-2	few	TGTGCCAGTAGTATTCTCAGTCGGGAGCTGTTTTTT	CASSILSRELFF
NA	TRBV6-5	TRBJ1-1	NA	TGTGCCAGCAAAGCGGGGGAAAACACTGAAGCTTTCTTT	CASKAGENTEAFF
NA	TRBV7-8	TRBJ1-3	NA	TGTGCCAGCAGCTCTGCCGTCACGTCTGGAAACACCATATATTTT	CASSSAVTSGNTIYF
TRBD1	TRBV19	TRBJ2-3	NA	TGTGCCAGTAGTGCGCCGGGACAGGAAACCACAGATACGCAGTATTTT	CASSAPGQETTDTQYF
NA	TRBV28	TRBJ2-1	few	TGTGCCAGCAGTTTCGGGGAGCAGTATGGTGGTGAGCAGTTCTTC	CASSFGEQYGGEQFF
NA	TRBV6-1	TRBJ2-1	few	TGTGCCAGCTGGGGTAGTACCTCCTACAATGAGCAGTTCTTC	CASWGSTSYNEQFF
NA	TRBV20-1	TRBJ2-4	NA	TGCAGTGCCCGAGGGGCAGTCAAAAACATTCAGTACTTC	CSARGAVKNIQYF
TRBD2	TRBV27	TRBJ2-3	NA	TGTGCCAGCAGTTTCTCGCAGCGGGGGAGCACAGATACGCAGTATTTT	CASSFSQRGSTDTQYF
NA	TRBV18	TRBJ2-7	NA	TGTGCCAGCTCACTTACCCGCACCGGGACAAACTACGAGCAGTACTTC	CASSLTRTGTNYEQYF
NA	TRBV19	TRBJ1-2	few	TGTGCCAGTAGTATGGGGACGGCCTATGGCTACACCTTC	CASSMGTAYGYTF
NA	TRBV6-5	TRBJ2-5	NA	TGTGCCAGCAGTTACTCGATCGGACTACTACAAGAGACCCAGTACTTC	CASSYSIGLLQETQYF
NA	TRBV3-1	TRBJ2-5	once	TGTGCCAGCAGCCAAGAGGGGGGGCAGCAAGAGACCCAGTACTTC	CASSQEGGQQETQYF
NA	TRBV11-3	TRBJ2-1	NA	TGTGCCAGCAGCCCGCCGCGGGGTAGGGCCTCCAATGAGCAGTTCTTC	CASSPPRGRASNEQFF
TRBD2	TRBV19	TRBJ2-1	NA	TGTGCCACCGGGGGGGTCAATGAGCAGTTCTTC	CATGGVNEQFF
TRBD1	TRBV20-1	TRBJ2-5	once	TGCAGTGCTAGAGTGATCGGTCGGACAGGGCGACAAGAGACCCAGTACTTC	CSARVIGRTGRQETQYF
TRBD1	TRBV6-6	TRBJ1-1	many	TGTGCCAGCAGTTACAGGGGGCCGTACACTGAAGCTTTCTTT	CASSYRGPYTEAFF
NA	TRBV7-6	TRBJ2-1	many	TGTGCCAGCAGCTTAGTCGGGCACAACAATGAGCAGTTCTTC	CASSLVGHNNEQFF
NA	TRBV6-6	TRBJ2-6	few	TGTGCCATCAACAGGTTTTTGGGCGCTGGGGCCAACGTCCTGACTTTC	CAINRFLGAGANVLTF
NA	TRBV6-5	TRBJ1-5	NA	TGTGCCAGCAGTGACACAGTTTATAGCAATCAGCCCCAGCATTTT	CASSDTVYSNQPQHF
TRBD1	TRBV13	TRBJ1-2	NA	TGTGCCAGCAGCTCACGGGACAGGGGGCATAAGATTTTTGGCTACACCTTC	CASSSRDRGHKIFGYTF
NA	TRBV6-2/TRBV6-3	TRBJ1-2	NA	TGTGCCAGCAGTCACTACCTTCTGAATCCGGCTAACTATGGCTACACCTTC	CASSHYLLNPANYGYTF
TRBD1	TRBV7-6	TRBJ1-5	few	TGTGCCAGCAGCTTAATGCCCGGACAGGGTACTGATCAGCCCCAGCATTTT	CASSLMPGQGTDQPQHF
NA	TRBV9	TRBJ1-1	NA	TGTGCCAGCAGCCCTTCGGCCGGGTTGAACACTGAAGCTTTCTTT	CASSPSAGLNTEAFF
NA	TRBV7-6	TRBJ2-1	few	TGTGCCAGCAGCCCATTGATTACTTTTGGAAATGAGCAGTTCTTC	CASSPLITFGNEQFF
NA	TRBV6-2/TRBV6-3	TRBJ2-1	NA	TGTGCCAGCCCCTCCCCGACTACCTACAATGAGCAGTTCTTC	CASPSPTTYNEQFF
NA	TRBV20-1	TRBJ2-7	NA	TGCAGTGCTAGAGGTCTTCGGGACGCAGACTACGAGCAGTACTTC	CSARGLRDADYEQYF
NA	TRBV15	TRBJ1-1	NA	TGTGCCACCCGGGACAATTCGAACACTGAAGCTTTCTTT	CATRDNSNTEAFF
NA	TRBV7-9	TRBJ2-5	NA	TGTGCCAGCAGCTTAGGGCCCCTGGACAGCCCGGATGAGACCCAGTACTTC	CASSLGPLDSPDETQYF
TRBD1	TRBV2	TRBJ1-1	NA	TGTGCCAGCAGTGAAAAGGGGGCGCAAATCGGGTTGACTGAAGCTTTCTTT	CASSEKGAQIGLTEAFF
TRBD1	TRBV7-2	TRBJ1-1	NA	TGTGCCAGCAGACGCAGACAGGGGCGGCATCAGGACACTGAAGCTTTCTTT	CASRRRQGRHQDTEAFF
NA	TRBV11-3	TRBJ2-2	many	TGTGCCAGCAGCTTATTGGAGGGAGAGCTGTTTTTT	CASSLLEGELFF
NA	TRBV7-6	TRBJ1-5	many	TGTGCCAGCAGCTCTGGACAGCGAGATCAGCCCCAGCATTTT	CASSSGQRDQPQHF
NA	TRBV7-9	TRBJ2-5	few	TGTGCCAGCAGCCAGCGTCTGGGGACACCACCCTCGCAAGAGACCCAGTACTTC	CASSQRLGTPPSQETQYF
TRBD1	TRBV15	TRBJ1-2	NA	TGTGCCACCAGCCTGGGACAGGCTAACTATGGCTACACCTTC	CATSLGQANYGYTF
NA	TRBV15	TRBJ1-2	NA	TGTGCCACCGGCGATGGGGGTGGCTACACCTTC	CATGDGGGYTF
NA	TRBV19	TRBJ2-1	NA	TGTGCCAGTAGTATAGGTGCCCGTAGCTCCTACAATGAGCAGTTCTTC	CASSIGARSSYNEQFF
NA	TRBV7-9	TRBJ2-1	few	TGTGCCAGCAGCTCGGACCATAGCTCCTACAATGAGCAGTTCTTC	CASSSDHSSYNEQFF
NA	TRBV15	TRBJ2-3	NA	TGTGCCACCATGGCGTCGTGGGTGAGTGAGGATACGCAGTATTTT	CATMASWVSEDTQYF
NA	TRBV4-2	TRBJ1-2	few	TGTGCCAGCAGCCGAGGGGGGAATTTCTATGGCTACACCTTC	CASSRGGNFYGYTF
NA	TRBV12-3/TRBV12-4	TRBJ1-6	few	TGTGCCAGCAGTTTAATGGGCCCGTATAATTCACCCCTCCACTTT	CASSLMGPYNSPLHF
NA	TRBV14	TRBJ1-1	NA	TGTGCCAGCAGCCCCGGAGGAGTGGCAACTGAAGCTTTCTTT	CASSPGGVATEAFF